This paragraph covers one TCR beta chain sequence. Its antigen is unidentified. The record originates from a study of T cell responses to AZD1222 COVID-19 vaccine. Assay: immunoSEQ multiplex PCR; the TCRdb copy retains only in-frame clones and omits some. The sample comprises 65,000 to 85,000 clones, about 85% of which are singletons, and about 13% rests with the top ten. The ends were cut back, 9 bases at V and 2 bases at J, with 12 bases in the middle. CDR3 length: 13 amino acids. Germline V lookup: CDR1 KGHDR, CDR2 SFDVKD. Study-level findings and limits: Females made up more of the donors, who were largely white British, and clonal diversity may have come out too low. Vaccine-associated CD4 TCRs ranged over spike, dominating at 160-218 and 743-854. Close to half of all spike-specific TCRs reportedly target regions of the variants that are unmutated.

This sequence originates from an adult in good health. The material sequenced was peripheral blood, taken on day 0 of AZD1222 vaccination. The chain couples TRBV24-1 to TRBJ2-5; the D is unclear. The CDR3 DNA sequence: TGTGCCACCGGGGATAGGCTTCAAGAGACCCAGTACTTC. Translated, it gives CATGDRLQETQYF.